The 22 T cell receptor beta chains below all came from one sample that was sequenced in a study of CD8 T cells in ankylosing spondylitis. General study results and limits: A motif of under ten highly homologous TCR beta variants was seen as apparently characteristic of ankylosing spondylitis blood.

TCRdb redid the calling of the 5' RACE reads with MiXCR, one entry per CDR3 protein. The table includes fewer than 500,000 distinct CDR3 sequences, 20% to 25% detected once. These receptors lack a known antigen. Sequencing input: blood, either unsorted or a sorted T cell fraction (not recorded which). The receptors shown here come from a male donor with ankylosing spondylitis.

In its sample, this clonotype was seen a few times. This chain's CDR3 is CASSLEGQGAEDTQYF. Here the CDR3 DNA reads TGCGCCAGCAGCTTGGAGGGACAGGGGGCAGAAGATACGCAGTATTTT. V usage is TRBV5-1 and J usage is TRBJ2-3; TRBD1 aligns across 12 bases. Germline values: CDR1 SGHRS, CDR2 YFSETQ. This CDR3 is 16 amino acids long. The J segment lost 5 bases and the V segment lost 0 bases, leaving 4 bases of the junction unmatched.

This chain links TRBV7-9 with TRBJ2-7; no definite D call. The CDR3 extends over 13 amino acids. Looked up from germline, CDR1 is SEHNR and CDR2 is FQNEAQ (reference sequence). Trimming pared 1 base from V and 11 bases from J, leaving 15 bases between. DNA for the CDR3: TGTGCCAGCAGCTTAGGAGGTGGTCAAGTTAAGTACTTC. Its translation: CASSLGGGQVKYF.

The chain combines TRBV6-5 with TRBJ2-7; tentatively, D is TRBD2 (6 bases). This CDR3 region has 14 residues. The germline V and J ends were trimmed by 3 bases and 0 bases, with 9 bases remaining between them. Germline V gene sequence: CDR1 MNHEY, CDR2 SVGAGI. The CDR3 region has the DNA TGTGCCAGCAGTTATTTGGGAGGCTCCTACGAGCAGTACTTC. It encodes CASSYLGGSYEQYF.

This chain links TRBV20-1 with TRBJ2-4; maybe TRBD2 (6 bases). The CDR3 covers 17 residues. The ends were cut back, 5 bases at V and 3 bases at J, with 23 bases in the middle. Germline lookup yields CDR1 DFQATT and CDR2 SNEGSKA (reference sequence). The CDR3 sequence: CSASPGTPDRGKNIQYF. CDR3 DNA: TGCAGTGCTTCCCCCGGGACTCCAGACCGAGGCAAAAACATTCAGTACTTC.

This clonotype was seen more than once but under ten times. The chain couples TRBV4-3 to TRBJ2-3, with 11 bases identical to TRBD2. The ends lost 2 bases at V and 4 bases at J; junction bases unmatched: 5. CDR3 length: 16 amino acids. The germline gives CDR1 LGHNA, CDR2 YSLEER. The CDR3 DNA sequence: TGCGCCAGCAGCCAACAACTAGCGGGAGAAGCAGATACGCAGTATTTT. This encodes CASSQQLAGEADTQYF.

The table lists this clonotype with a few counts. The chain uses TRBV5-6 and TRBJ2-3; 8 nucleotides match TRBD2. J gave up 4 bases and V 3 bases, and 4 bases lay outside the gene matches. Germline V gene data show CDR1 as SGHDT and CDR2 as YYEEEE. CDR3 length equals 14 residues. For the CDR3, the DNA is TGTGCCAGCAGCTCCCGGGGGGGCGCAGATACGCAGTATTTT. Protein sequence: CASSSRGGADTQYF.

A few counts support this clonotype. The V call is TRBV5-1, the J call TRBJ1-5; a possible D gene is TRBD1 (6 bases). The length of the CDR3 is 15 residues. V lost 3 bases to trimming and J lost 3 bases, with 13 bases between them. CDR1 and CDR2 from the germline V gene are SGHRS and YFSETQ. CDR3 in amino acids: CASSSLGGPNQPQHF. DNA of the CDR3: TGCGCCAGCAGCTCCCTGGGGGGCCCCAATCAGCCCCAGCATTTT.

The chain links TRBV20-1 to TRBJ2-1; tentative D call: TRBD1 (5 bases). V lost 0 bases, J lost 7 bases, and 22 bases lay in between. This CDR3 comprises 17 residues. Germline-derived CDR1 and CDR2 are DFQATT and SNEGSKA (reference sequence). CDR3 amino acids: CSARDLFFQGVLNEQFF. CDR3 DNA sequence: TGCAGTGCTAGAGATCTGTTTTTCCAAGGGGTTTTAAATGAGCAGTTCTTC.

There are a few counts of this clonotype. The V and J genes are TRBV6-2 or TRBV6-3 and TRBJ1-1, with D possibly matching TRBD1 (6 bases). The CDR3 contains 13 residues. V gave up 8 bases and J gave up 1 base, with 11 bases separating them. The germline V gene has CDR1 MNHEY and CDR2 SVGEGT. This chain's CDR3 is CASHRAQNTEAFF. The CDR3 DNA is TGTGCCAGCCACAGGGCCCAGAACACTGAAGCTTTCTTT.

This chain uses TRBV5-1 with TRBJ2-1; no definite D call. With 5 bases removed from V and 8 bases from J, the gap between germline ends came to 11 bases. The germline V gene has CDR1 SGHRS and CDR2 YFSETQ. The CDR3 runs to 12 residues. This chain's CDR3 is CASREGSYEQFF. In DNA, the CDR3 is TGCGCCAGCAGAGAAGGATCTTATGAGCAGTTCTTC.

Many counts were recorded for this clonotype. This chain uses TRBV12-3 or TRBV12-4 with TRBJ2-3; 7 bases are shared with TRBD2. V shed 8 bases, J shed 1 base, and the junction held 9 bases outside the gene matches. The CDR3 extends over 15 amino acids. CDR3 sequence: CASAGLVPRTDTQYF. Here the CDR3 DNA reads TGTGCCAGCGCCGGACTAGTGCCCCGCACAGATACGCAGTATTTT.

This clonotype was counted between two and nine times. J is TRBJ2-7 and V is TRBV5-6, with D possibly matching TRBD2 (5 bases). The CDR3 length is 15 residues. Germline V gene sequence: CDR1 SGHDT, CDR2 YYEEEE. Deletions cut 0 bases from V and 3 bases from J, with 13 bases between. CDR3 in amino acids: CASSLVEALIYEQYF. The DNA of the CDR3 is TGTGCCAGCAGCTTGGTGGAGGCCCTGATCTACGAGCAGTACTTC.

This clonotype has at least ten counts. The chain's CDR3 is CASSLTGALGYEQYF. The DNA of the CDR3 is TGTGCCAGCAGTTTAACAGGGGCTCTTGGTTACGAGCAGTACTTC. The chain is built from TRBV12-3 or TRBV12-4 and TRBJ2-7; 7 positions agree with TRBD1. The V gene end was trimmed by 2 bases and the J gene end by 4 bases; junction bases not matched to a gene: 8. The CDR3 is made up of 15 amino acids.

This clonotype was counted between two and nine times. The chain couples TRBV29-1 to TRBJ2-5, with D possibly being TRBD2 (6 bases). Germline V lookup: CDR1 SQVTM, CDR2 ANQGSEA. CDR3 size: 13 residues. The V end lost 3 bases, the J end lost 6 bases, and 14 bases lay between the germline ends. This chain's CDR3 is CSVDPVGLKTQYF. The CDR3 DNA is TGCAGCGTTGACCCCGTGGGACTGAAGACCCAGTACTTC.

CDR3 bases: TGCGCCAGCAGCTTTCAGGGTAACTCTGGAAACACCATATATTTT. The encoded protein is CASSFQGNSGNTIYF. V usage is TRBV5-1 and J usage is TRBJ1-3; D perhaps matches TRBD1 (5 bases). Trimming pared 2 bases from V and 0 bases from J, leaving 9 bases between. CDR1 is SGHRS, CDR2 YFSETQ, per germline. The CDR3 extends over 15 amino acids.

The J gene is TRBJ2-3, the V gene TRBV20-1; TRBD2 aligns across 8 bases. The J segment lost 9 bases and the V segment lost 3 bases, leaving 8 bases of the junction unmatched. The V gene's germline CDR1 is DFQATT and CDR2 SNEGSKA (reference sequence). CDR3 length: 13 residues. DNA of the CDR3: TGCAGTGCTAGCCTACCGGGACTAGGGACGCAGTATTTT. It encodes CSASLPGLGTQYF.

This clonotype has more than one count but fewer than ten. The V call is TRBV12-3 or TRBV12-4, the J call TRBJ1-3; D gene uncertain. CDR3 length: 15 amino acids. V gave up 8 bases and J gave up 0 bases, with 14 bases separating them. This CDR3 is CASRKTVNSGNTIYF. The DNA for the CDR3 is TGTGCCAGCCGCAAGACGGTAAACTCTGGAAACACCATATATTTT.

The gene calls are TRBV12-3 or TRBV12-4 and TRBJ2-2, with TRBD2 matching over 11 bases. The trim removed 6 bases at V and 7 bases at J, leaving 7 bases unmatched. CDR3 size: 15 residues. The CDR3 protein is CASRHLAGGYGELFF. The CDR3 DNA reads TGTGCCAGCAGACATCTAGCGGGAGGCTACGGGGAGCTGTTTTTT.

The chain links TRBV11-3 to TRBJ2-7, with unresolved D. The CDR3 extends over 12 amino acids. Trimming removed 5 bases at V and 5 bases at J, with 10 bases between. Germline CDR1 and CDR2: SGHNT and YENEEA. The CDR3 region has the DNA TGTGCCAGCAGCCAGACGGTACACGAGCAGTACTTC. This codes for CASSQTVHEQYF.

This clonotype turned up a few times. V and J are TRBV5-1 and TRBJ2-7, with D tentatively TRBD1 or TRBD2 (6 bases each). The V and J ends lost 0 bases and 5 bases respectively, with 15 bases between them. This CDR3 is built from 15 residues. The germline gives CDR1 SGHRS, CDR2 YFSETQ. CDR3 loop: CASSLVGAPGDEQYF. CDR3 sequence (DNA): TGCGCCAGCAGCTTGGTGGGGGCCCCGGGGGACGAGCAGTACTTC. Variable domain in full (rest from reference TRBV5-1 and TRBJ2-7): KAGVTQTPRYLIKTRGQQVTLSCSPISGHRSVSWYQQTPGQGLQFLFEYFSETQRNKGNFPGRFSGRQFSNSRSEMNVSTLELGDSALYLCASSLVGAPGDEQYFGPGTRLTVT.

The rearrangement links TRBV18 to TRBJ2-3; no clear D gene. Trimming removed 4 bases from V and 2 bases from J, with 4 bases in between. The CDR3 has 12 amino acids. Germline V gene data show CDR1 as KGHSH and CDR2 as LQKENI. CDR3 amino acids: CASSQITDTQYF. The DNA for the CDR3 is TGTGCCAGCTCACAGATCACAGATACGCAGTATTTT.

The chain combines TRBV4-2 with TRBJ2-3; D possibly matches TRBD1 or TRBD2 (5 bases each). CDR3 length: 16 amino acids. With 2 bases removed from V and 1 base from J, the gap between germline ends came to 13 bases. Per germline, CDR1 LGHNA and CDR2 YNFKEQ. CDR3 loop: CASSQRQLGGTDTQYF. The CDR3 region has the DNA TGTGCCAGCAGCCAAAGGCAGTTGGGGGGCACAGATACGCAGTATTTT.